The 15 T cell receptor beta chains listed next were all sequenced from one sample in a study of T-cell memory formation after mild COVID-19. TCRdb recomputed calls from the 5' RACE reads with MiXCR, one row per CDR3 protein. This table has roughly 130,000 distinct CDR3 sequences, 16% appearing once. Input material: PBMCs or a T cell subset sorted from them (not recorded which). The source of these receptors is an adult woman who had mild COVID-19 (a few samples of this study predate the infection). Cell type and time point are not known.

This clonotype was detected only a few times. For the CDR3, the DNA is TGCAGTGCTAGGGCCGGGACTAGCGGGAGAGAGACCCAGTACTTC. Its protein is CSARAGTSGRETQYF. The chain recombines TRBV20-1 with TRBJ2-5, with 14 bases lining up with TRBD2. CDR1 is DFQATT and CDR2 is SNEGSKA in the germline V gene (reference sequence). The trim removed 3 bases at V and 4 bases at J, leaving 4 bases unmatched. The CDR3 loop spans 15 amino acids.

This clonotype came up a few times. V usage is TRBV18 and J usage is TRBJ2-7; 7 nucleotides line up with TRBD1. The V and J ends lost 3 bases and 0 bases, in that order; junction bases with no gene match: 8. The CDR3 runs 16 residues. The V gene's germline CDR1 is KGHSH and CDR2 LQKENI. The CDR3 here is CASSPRQGTSSYEQYF. CDR3 nucleotides: TGTGCCAGCTCACCCCGACAGGGAACGAGCTCCTACGAGCAGTACTTC.

This clonotype was detected only a few times. This rearrangement joins TRBV4-1 to TRBJ2-1; 9 nucleotides align to TRBD1. Germline loops: CDR1 MGHRA, CDR2 YSYEKL. After removal of 6 bases from V and 0 bases from J, the junction contained 12 bases not matched to a gene. The CDR3 contains 18 residues. Here the CDR3 reads CASRITRDRGSSYNEQFF. In DNA, the CDR3 is TGCGCCAGCAGAATAACCCGAGACAGGGGGAGCTCCTACAATGAGCAGTTCTTC.

J is TRBJ2-7 and V is TRBV4-2; the match to TRBD2 covers 13 bases. V shed 4 bases, J shed 1 base, and the junction held 1 base outside the gene matches. CDR1 and CDR2 (germline): LGHNA, YNFKEQ. The CDR3 runs 15 residues. In DNA form, the CDR3 reads TGTGCCAGCAGCCCGGGACTAGCGGGATCCTACGAGCAGTACTTC. Translating it yields CASSPGLAGSYEQYF.

The table lists this clonotype with a few counts. V is TRBV24-1 and J is TRBJ1-1; no reliable D call. Deletions cut 8 bases from V and 2 bases from J, with 8 bases between. The CDR3 extends over 12 amino acids. Germline loops: CDR1 KGHDR, CDR2 SFDVKD. The CDR3 region is CATTDGNTEAFF. The CDR3, as DNA: TGTGCCACCACGGACGGAAACACTGAAGCTTTCTTT.

The chain uses TRBV24-1 and TRBJ2-3; D call uncertain. Germline V lookup: CDR1 KGHDR, CDR2 SFDVKD. Trimming cost V 5 bases and J 2 bases, with 7 bases left between them. The CDR3 has 13 residues. This chain's CDR3 is CATSGDHTDTQYF. The DNA of the CDR3 is TGTGCCACCAGTGGTGACCACACAGATACGCAGTATTTT.

The chain recombines TRBV5-1 with TRBJ2-1; 10 nucleotides match TRBD1. CDR3 length: 15 amino acids. Trimming removed 0 bases from V and 7 bases from J; junction bases left unmatched: 4. The germline CDR1 and CDR2 sequences are SGHRS and YFSETQ. The CDR3 protein is CASSLAGTGANEQFF. DNA for the CDR3: TGCGCCAGCAGCTTGGCTGGGACAGGGGCTAATGAGCAGTTCTTC.

The V gene is TRBV24-1, the J gene TRBJ2-1, with TRBD1 matching 7 bases. This CDR3 is 13 amino acids long. V was pared by 12 bases and J by 1 base, with 5 bases of the junction left unmatched. The germline CDR1 and CDR2 sequences are KGHDR and SFDVKD. In DNA, the CDR3 is TGTGCCTCAGGGGGTGGATCCTACAATGAGCAGTTCTTC. Its translation is CASGGGSYNEQFF.

V usage is TRBV2 and J usage is TRBJ1-1, with a weak D call TRBD1 (6 bases). The CDR3 length is 16 residues. CDR1 and CDR2 (germline): SNHLY, FYNNEI. V was pared by 2 bases and J by 3 bases, with 16 bases between. The chain's CDR3 is CASSEWQGRFDTEAFF. DNA for the CDR3: TGTGCCAGCAGTGAATGGCAGGGGAGATTCGACACTGAAGCTTTCTTT. The full variable domain, with the rest looked up from reference TRBV2 and TRBJ1-1, is EPEVTQTPSHQVTQMGQEVILRCVPISNHLYFYWYRQILGQKVEFLVSFYNNEISEKSEIFDDQFSVERPDGSNFTLKIRSTKLEDSAMYFCASSEWQGRFDTEAFFGQGTRLTVV.

This clonotype has a handful of counts. This chain connects TRBV5-1 to TRBJ1-2, with D unresolved. CDR1 SGHRS and CDR2 YFSETQ come from the germline V gene. CDR3 size: 13 residues. Deletions cut 4 bases from V and 1 base from J, with 8 bases between. This chain's CDR3 is CASSEQLNYGYTF. In DNA, the CDR3 is TGCGCCAGCAGCGAACAGCTTAACTATGGCTACACCTTC.

This chain connects TRBV12-3 or TRBV12-4 to TRBJ2-7, with TRBD1 matching over 7 bases. Germline trimming cut 8 bases from V and 0 bases from J; bases unmatched to any gene: 13. The CDR3 consists of 16 residues. CDR3 region: CASSFRTGTASYEQYF. The CDR3, as DNA: TGTGCCAGCTCTTTCCGGACCGGGACAGCCTCCTACGAGCAGTACTTC.

The V gene is TRBV30, the J gene TRBJ2-7, with 11 bases lining up with TRBD2. The V gene end was trimmed by 0 bases and the J gene end by 2 bases; junction bases not matched to a gene: 0. Germline V gene lookup returns CDR1 GTSNPN and CDR2 SVGIG (reference sequence). The CDR3 spans 14 residues. The CDR3 loop is CAWSVLAGAYEQYF. CDR3 bases: TGTGCCTGGAGTGTACTAGCGGGAGCCTACGAGCAGTACTTC.

There are a few counts of this clonotype. J is TRBJ1-1 and V is TRBV5-1; D possibly corresponds to TRBD1 (6 bases). The CDR3 has 15 amino acids. Trimming left V 4 bases short and J 1 base short, with 14 bases between. Germline assignment: CDR1 SGHRS and CDR2 YFSETQ. The CDR3 nucleotides are TGCGCCAGCAGCCTTAAGGGGGACTGGAACACTGAAGCTTTCTTT. This codes for CASSLKGDWNTEAFF.

This clonotype was seen only a few times. The rearrangement uses TRBV5-1 and TRBJ2-7; D assignment may be TRBD1 or TRBD2 (5 bases each). The CDR3 sequence is 15 residues long. The germline V and J ends were trimmed by 2 bases and 2 bases, with 14 bases remaining between them. The germline V gene encodes CDR1 SGHRS and CDR2 YFSETQ. The CDR3 bases are TGCGCCAGCAGCTTAGCCGGGACCCAAACCTACGAGCAGTACTTC. Its protein is CASSLAGTQTYEQYF. Based on the CDR3 plus reference TRBV5-1 and TRBJ2-7, the full variable domain is KAGVTQTPRYLIKTRGQQVTLSCSPISGHRSVSWYQQTPGQGLQFLFEYFSETQRNKGNFPGRFSGRQFSNSRSEMNVSTLELGDSALYLCASSLAGTQTYEQYFGPGTRLTVT.

The chain has TRBV24-1 and TRBJ2-1, with TRBD2 matching 13 bases. Germline loops: CDR1 KGHDR, CDR2 SFDVKD. This CDR3 has 14 amino acids. With 4 bases clipped from V and 10 bases from J, the junction kept 3 bases outside the gene matches. In DNA, the CDR3 is TGTGCCACCAGTGAAACGGGACTAGCGGGAGAGCAGTTCTTC. The encoded protein is CATSETGLAGEQFF.